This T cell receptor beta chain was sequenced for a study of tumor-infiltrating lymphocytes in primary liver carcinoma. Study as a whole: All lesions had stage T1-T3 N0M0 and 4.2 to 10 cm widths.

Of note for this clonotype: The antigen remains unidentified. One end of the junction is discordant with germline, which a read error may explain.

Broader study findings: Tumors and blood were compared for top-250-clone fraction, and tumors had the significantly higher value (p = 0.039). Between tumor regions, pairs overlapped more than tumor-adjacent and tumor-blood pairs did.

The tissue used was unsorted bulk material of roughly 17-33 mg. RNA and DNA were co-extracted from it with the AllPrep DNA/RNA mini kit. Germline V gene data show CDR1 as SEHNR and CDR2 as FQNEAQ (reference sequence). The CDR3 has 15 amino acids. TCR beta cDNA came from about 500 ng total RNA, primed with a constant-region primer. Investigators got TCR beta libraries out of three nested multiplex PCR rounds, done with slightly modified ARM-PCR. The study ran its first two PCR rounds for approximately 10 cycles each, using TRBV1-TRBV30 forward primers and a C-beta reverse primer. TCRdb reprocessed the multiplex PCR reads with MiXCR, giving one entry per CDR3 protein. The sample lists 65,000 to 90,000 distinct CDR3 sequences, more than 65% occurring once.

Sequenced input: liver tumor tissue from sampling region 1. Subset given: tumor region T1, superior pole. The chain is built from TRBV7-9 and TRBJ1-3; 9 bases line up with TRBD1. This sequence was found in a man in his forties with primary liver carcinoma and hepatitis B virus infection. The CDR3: CANSPTGGSANTIYF. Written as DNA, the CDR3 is TGTGCCAACAGTCCTACAGGGGGCTCTGCAAACACCATATATTTT. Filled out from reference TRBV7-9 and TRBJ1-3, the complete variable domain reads DTGVSQNPRHKITKRGQNVTFRCDPISEHNRLYWYRQTLGQGPEFLTYFQNEAQLEKSRLLSDRFSAERPKGSFSTLEIQRTEQGDSAMYLCANSPTGGSANTIYFGEGSWLTVV.